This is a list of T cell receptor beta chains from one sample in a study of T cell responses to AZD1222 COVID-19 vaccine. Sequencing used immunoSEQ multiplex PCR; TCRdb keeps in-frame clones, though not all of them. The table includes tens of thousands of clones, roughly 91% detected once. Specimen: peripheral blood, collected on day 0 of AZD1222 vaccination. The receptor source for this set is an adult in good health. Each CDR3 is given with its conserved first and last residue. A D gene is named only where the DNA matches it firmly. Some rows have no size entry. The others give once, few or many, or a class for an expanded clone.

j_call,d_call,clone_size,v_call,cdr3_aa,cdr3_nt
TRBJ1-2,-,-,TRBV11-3,CASSSGRTVDDGYTF,TGTGCCAGCAGCTCAGGAAGGACAGTGGATGATGGCTACACCTTC
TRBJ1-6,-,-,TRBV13,CASSLKGQHPSPLHF,TGTGCCAGCAGCTTAAAGGGACAACACCCATCACCCCTCCACTTT
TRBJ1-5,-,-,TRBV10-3,CATRDLGNQPQHF,TGTGCCACTAGGGACCTTGGCAATCAGCCCCAGCATTTT
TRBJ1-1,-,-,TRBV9,CASSGSSWGTEAFF,TGTGCCAGCAGCGGATCATCTTGGGGCACTGAAGCTTTCTTT
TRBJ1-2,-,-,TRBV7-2,CASAAVDGYTF,TGTGCCAGCGCGGCCGTTGATGGCTACACCTTC
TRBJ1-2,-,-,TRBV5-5,CASSPSPDAYGYTF,TGTGCCAGCAGCCCTTCACCGGACGCTTATGGCTACACCTTC
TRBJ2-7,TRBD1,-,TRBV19,CASSPTGGEQYF,TGTGCCAGTAGTCCCACAGGGGGCGAGCAGTACTTC
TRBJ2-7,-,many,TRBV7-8,CASTLGAGPITYEQYF,TGTGCCAGCACCTTGGGGGCAGGACCTATTACCTACGAGCAGTACTTC
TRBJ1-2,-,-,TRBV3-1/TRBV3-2,CASSQGGGTQKANYGYTF,TGTGCCAGCAGCCAAGGAGGCGGGACCCAAAAAGCTAACTATGGCTACACCTTC
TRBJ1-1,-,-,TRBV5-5,CASSPGMNTEAFF,TGTGCCAGCAGCCCCGGAATGAACACTGAAGCTTTCTTT
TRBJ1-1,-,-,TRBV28,CASSLGPRNTEAFF,TGTGCCAGCAGTCTTGGGCCACGGAACACTGAAGCTTTCTTT
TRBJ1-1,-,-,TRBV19,CASRQGPGRENTEAFF,TGTGCCAGTAGACAAGGGCCCGGGAGGGAGAACACTGAAGCTTTCTTT
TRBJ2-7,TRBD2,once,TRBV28,CASTYGGSGGYEQYF,TGTGCCAGCACCTACGGGGGGAGCGGGGGATACGAGCAGTACTTC
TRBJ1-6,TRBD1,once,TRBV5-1,CASSLTGGRSPLHF,TGCGCCAGCAGCCTAACAGGGGGAAGGTCACCCCTCCACTTT
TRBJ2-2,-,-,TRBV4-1,CASSQQAGGELFF,TGCGCCAGCAGCCAACAAGCAGGAGGGGAGCTGTTTTTT
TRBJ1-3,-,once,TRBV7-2,CASHAGGLRNTIYF,TGTGCCAGCCACGCCGGCGGTCTCCGGAACACCATATATTTT
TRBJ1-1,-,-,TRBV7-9,CASSLAGQGRSEAFF,TGTGCCAGCAGCTTAGCGGGGCAGGGCAGGTCTGAAGCTTTCTTT
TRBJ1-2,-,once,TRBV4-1,CASSPEGTNYGYTF,TGCGCCAGCAGCCCGGAGGGTACTAACTATGGCTACACCTTC
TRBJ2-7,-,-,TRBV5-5,CASSYGPAPTYEQYF,TGTGCCAGCAGCTATGGCCCGGCCCCGACCTACGAGCAGTACTTC
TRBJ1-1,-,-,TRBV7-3,CASSLRRGRAFF,TGTGCCAGCAGCTTAAGACGGGGGCGTGCTTTCTTT
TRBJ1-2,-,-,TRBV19,CASSRSGFGEGYTF,TGTGCCAGTAGCCGTTCTGGGTTCGGAGAAGGCTACACCTTC
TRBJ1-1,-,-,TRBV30,CAWRPWEDTEAFF,TGTGCCTGGAGGCCATGGGAGGACACTGAAGCTTTCTTT
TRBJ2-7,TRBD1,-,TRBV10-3,CAISESPGTGPTSYEQYF,TGTGCCATCAGTGAATCGCCCGGGACAGGGCCAACCTCCTACGAGCAGTACTTC
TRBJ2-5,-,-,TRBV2,CASSTVQETQYF,TGTGCCAGCAGTACTGTTCAAGAGACCCAGTACTTC
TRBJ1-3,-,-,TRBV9,CASSKGQSGNTIYF,TGTGCCAGCAGCAAGGGACAATCTGGAAACACCATATATTTT
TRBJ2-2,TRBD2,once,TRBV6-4,CASSDLSGGSGELFF,TGTGCCAGCAGTGATCTCAGCGGGGGATCCGGGGAGCTGTTTTTT
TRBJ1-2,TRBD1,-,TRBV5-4,CASSSEPTGGYGYTF,TGTGCCAGCAGCTCGGAACCGACAGGGGGATATGGCTACACCTTC
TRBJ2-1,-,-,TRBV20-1,CSAPGPNEQFF,TGCAGTGCTCCCGGCCCAAATGAGCAGTTCTTC
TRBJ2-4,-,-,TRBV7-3,CASSPGITVLENIQYF,TGTGCCAGCAGCCCGGGGATTACAGTTTTGGAAAACATTCAGTACTTC
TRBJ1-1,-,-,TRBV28,CASNIVNTEAFF,TGTGCCAGCAATATTGTGAACACTGAAGCTTTCTTT
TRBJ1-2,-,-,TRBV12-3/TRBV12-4,CASSIQGYYGYTF,TGTGCCAGCAGCATCCAGGGATACTATGGCTACACCTTC
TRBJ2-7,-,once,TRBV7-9,CASSLDWGEQYF,TGTGCCAGCAGCTTAGATTGGGGCGAGCAGTACTTC
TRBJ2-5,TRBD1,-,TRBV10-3,CATRQGQETQYF,TGTGCCACCAGACAGGGACAAGAGACCCAGTACTTC
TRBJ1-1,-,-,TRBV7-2,CASRYKNTEAFF,TGTGCCAGCAGGTACAAGAACACTGAAGCTTTCTTT
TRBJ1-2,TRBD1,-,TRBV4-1,CASSPYIPGQGALDYGYTF,TGCGCCAGCAGCCCGTATATACCCGGACAGGGGGCGTTGGACTATGGCTACACCTTC
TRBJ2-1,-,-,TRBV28,CASSRTNEQFF,TGTGCCAGCTCCCGTACGAATGAGCAGTTCTTC
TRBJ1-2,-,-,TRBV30,CAWSPGVNYGYTF,TGTGCCTGGTCCCCAGGAGTTAACTATGGCTACACCTTC
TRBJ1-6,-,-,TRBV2,CASSEAGFGYSPLHF,TGTGCCAGCAGTGAGGCGGGGTTCGGGTATTCACCCCTCCACTTT
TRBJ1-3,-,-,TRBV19,CASSMWIWDSGNTIYF,TGTGCCAGTAGTATGTGGATCTGGGACTCTGGAAACACCATATATTTT
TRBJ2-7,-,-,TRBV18,CASSPGAGTTYEQYF,TGTGCCAGCTCACCAGGGGCGGGGACCACCTACGAGCAGTACTTC
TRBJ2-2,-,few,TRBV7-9,CASSSLETGELFF,TGTGCCAGCAGCTCCCTCGAGACCGGGGAGCTGTTTTTT
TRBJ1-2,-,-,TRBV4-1,CASSQDGGYGYTF,TGCGCCAGCAGCCAAGATGGAGGGTATGGCTACACCTTC
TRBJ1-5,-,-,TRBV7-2,CASSLESDQPQHF,TGTGCCAGCAGCTTAGAGTCGGACCAGCCCCAGCATTTT